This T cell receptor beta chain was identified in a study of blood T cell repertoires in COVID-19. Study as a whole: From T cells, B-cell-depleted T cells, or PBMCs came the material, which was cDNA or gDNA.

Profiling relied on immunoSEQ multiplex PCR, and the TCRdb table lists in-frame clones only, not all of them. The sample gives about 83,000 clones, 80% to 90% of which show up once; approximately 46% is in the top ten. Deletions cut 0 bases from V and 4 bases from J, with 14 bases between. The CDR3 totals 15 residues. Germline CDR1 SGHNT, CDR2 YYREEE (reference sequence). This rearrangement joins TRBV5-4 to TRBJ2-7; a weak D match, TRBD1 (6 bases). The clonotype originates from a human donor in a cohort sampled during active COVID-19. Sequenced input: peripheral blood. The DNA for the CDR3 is TGTGCCAGCAGCTTGGGCCGGGACAAACCTTACGAGCAGTACTTC. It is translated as CASSLGRDKPYEQYF.